In its sample, the clone carrying this T cell receptor beta chain was seen once. Its specificity is unknown. Described treatment: oral pan-JAK inhibitor, 5-10 mg twice daily. These data originate in a study of CD8+ T cells in alopecia areata. Study-level background: Severity scoring for treated patients was based on the percentage of affected scalp area.

The CDR3 has 17 residues. Reverse transcription of extracted RNA yielded cDNA, which provided the sequencing template. The data were produced by immunoSEQ multiplex PCR, yet TCRdb's version contains in-frame clones alone and is incomplete. The table shows over 35,000 clones, with 80% to 95% occurring only once. Study observations and caveats: Sequencing of scalp samples also captures resident alphabeta T cells of normal skin. In scalp, tofacitinib significantly decreased clonality and expanded CD8+ clones among the top 100.

The chain carries TRBV21-1 and TRBJ2-7; TRBD1 reflects the table's D call only, with no check against the DNA. TRBV21-1 is shown as a pseudogene. Sample: CD8+ T cells sorted from blood, taken at week 24, from a patient treated with tofacitinib. The source of this sequence is a human donor with alopecia areata. CDR3 residues: CASSKGMDRSGTYEQYF. CDR3 nucleotide sequence: TGTGCCAGCAGCAAGGGAATGGACAGGTCGGGAACCTACGAGCAGTACTTC.